One sample yielded the 27 T cell receptor beta chains listed below, sequenced in a study of response to subunit inactivated influenza vaccine. TCRdb ran MiXCR on the RT-PCR reads and lists one entry per CDR3 protein. Among over 300,000 distinct CDR3 sequences listed, less than 25% were seen once. Material: PBMCs from blood, obtained about 20 months after vaccination. These receptors came from a man aged 50-75 years who received an inactivated influenza vaccine.

The rearrangement uses TRBV29-1 and TRBJ2-7, with 7 bases that match TRBD2. With V trimmed by 1 base and J by 0 bases, 6 bases remained unmatched. Germline-derived CDR1 and CDR2 are SQVTM and ANQGSEA. CDR3 size: 15 residues. DNA for the CDR3: TGCAGCGTTGAAGTCCGCGGGAGTGCCTCCTACGAGCAGTACTTC. This translates into CSVEVRGSASYEQYF.

The rearrangement joins TRBV28 to TRBJ2-7; D gene unclear. Trimming took off 8 bases at V and 2 bases at J, with 7 bases between the two ends. Germline V gene lookup returns CDR1 MDHEN and CDR2 SYDVKM. CDR3 length equals 11 residues. The DNA of the CDR3 is TGTGCCAGCGCCCACCCCTACGAGCAGTACTTC. It encodes CASAHPYEQYF.

This clonotype was seen once. This may be a read error, as it is one base from a much larger clone. V gene TRBV9 combines with J gene TRBJ1-1; unclear D gene. This CDR3 has 13 residues. Germline V lookup: CDR1 SGDLS, CDR2 YYNGEE. CDR3 nucleotides: TGTGCCAGCAGCGTAGGTATCCACACTGAAGCTTTATTT. Its protein product is CASSVGIHTEALF.

This chain uses TRBV20-1 with TRBJ2-7, with a possible D match to TRBD2 (6 bases). The CDR3 loop spans 14 amino acids. The germline V and J ends were trimmed by 2 bases and 3 bases, with 14 bases remaining between them. Germline V gives CDR1 DFQATT, CDR2 SNEGSKA (reference sequence). The CDR3: CSARFGGGHYEQYF. CDR3 coding DNA: TGCAGTGCTAGATTTGGGGGAGGCCACTACGAGCAGTACTTC.

This chain links TRBV7-2 with TRBJ2-7, with 8 bases matching TRBD2. J gave up 1 base and V 2 bases, and 1 base lay outside the gene matches. Germline lookup yields CDR1 SGHTA and CDR2 FQGNSA. The CDR3 is made up of 14 amino acids. The CDR3 loop reads CASSLIAGSYEQYF. CDR3 nucleotides: TGTGCCAGCAGCTTAATAGCGGGGTCCTACGAGCAGTACTTC.

This chain connects TRBV19 to TRBJ2-7, with D hard to call. From germline, CDR1 is LNHDA and CDR2 SQIVND (reference sequence). The V gene lost 2 bases and the J gene lost 2 bases, with 16 bases spanning the gap. CDR3 length equals 16 residues. The CDR3: CASSIRGPAGAYEQYF. The CDR3 region has the DNA TGTGCCAGTAGTATAAGAGGACCGGCAGGAGCCTACGAGCAGTACTTC. Full variable domain (outside the CDR3, taken from reference TRBV19 and TRBJ2-7): DGGITQSPKYLFRKEGQNVTLSCEQNLNHDAMYWYRQDPGQGLRLIYYSQIVNDFQKGDIAEGYSVSREKKESFPLTVTSAQKNPTAFYLCASSIRGPAGAYEQYFGPGTRLTVT.

This clonotype was detected only a few times. This sequence joins TRBV9 and TRBJ2-3; D remains unclear. CDR3 length: 13 amino acids. V lost 3 bases and J 1 base, leaving 6 bases between the germline ends. Germline V gene sequence: CDR1 SGDLS, CDR2 YYNGEE. This CDR3 is CASSAQGTDTQYF. The CDR3, as DNA: TGTGCCAGCAGCGCGCAGGGCACAGATACGCAGTATTTT.

This clonotype was picked up a small number of times. The chain uses TRBV18 and TRBJ2-2; D might be TRBD2 (5 bases). This CDR3 comprises 16 residues. Between the trimmed V and J ends, which lost 8 bases and 4 bases, there was a span of 20 bases. Germline V gene sequence: CDR1 KGHSH, CDR2 LQKENI. CDR3 nucleotide sequence: TGTGCCAGCCCATTTTCCGGGATCCAGCGCACCGGGGAGCTGTTTTTT. This translates into CASPFSGIQRTGELFF.

This clonotype was detected only a few times. The CDR3 region is CASSFPSGGVDEQFF. Here the CDR3 DNA reads TGTGCCAGCAGTTTTCCTAGCGGGGGGGTGGATGAGCAGTTCTTC. This rearrangement joins TRBV28 to TRBJ2-1; TRBD2 aligns across 12 bases. Unmatched junction bases numbered 5, after V lost 3 bases and J lost 8 bases. The CDR3 consists of 15 residues. The germline CDR1 and CDR2 sequences are MDHEN and SYDVKM.

This clonotype has more than one count but fewer than ten. V usage is TRBV5-6 and J usage is TRBJ2-2; perhaps TRBD2 as D (5 bases). Trimming stripped 0 bases from V and 4 bases from J, with 7 bases between. The CDR3 loop spans 14 amino acids. Per the germline V gene, CDR1 is SGHDT and CDR2 is YYEEEE. The CDR3 here is CASSLVRGTGELFF. As DNA, the CDR3 is TGTGCCAGCAGCTTGGTTCGGGGCACCGGGGAGCTGTTTTTT.

This clonotype was recorded many times. The CDR3 loop is CSVEFRDFAYEQYF. The CDR3 bases are TGCAGCGTTGAATTTAGGGATTTTGCCTACGAGCAGTACTTC. The chain employs TRBV29-1 and TRBJ2-7; D not resolved. Germline V gives CDR1 SQVTM, CDR2 ANQGSEA. There are 14 residues in the CDR3. The germline V and J ends were trimmed by 2 bases and 2 bases, with 13 bases remaining between them.

The chain employs TRBV20-1 and TRBJ2-7; 12 bases agree with TRBD2. Looked up from germline, CDR1 is DFQATT and CDR2 is SNEGSKA (reference sequence). V lost 5 bases to trimming and J lost 7 bases; unmatched junction nucleotides: 9. This CDR3 is 14 amino acids long. The CDR3 is CSAGSLAGGNEQYF. The CDR3 region has the DNA TGCAGTGCTGGTAGTCTAGCGGGAGGGAATGAGCAGTACTTC.

The rearrangement links TRBV2 to TRBJ2-1; 11 bases map to TRBD2. V shed 4 bases, J shed 6 bases, and the junction held 2 bases outside the gene matches. Germline loops: CDR1 SNHLY, CDR2 FYNNEI. This CDR3 is 14 amino acids long. CDR3 DNA sequence: TGTGCCAGCAGTGCACTAGCGGGAGTCAATGAGCAGTTCTTC. Translating gives CASSALAGVNEQFF.

The genes are TRBV20-1 and TRBJ1-2; TRBD1 is a possible D gene (5 bases). The CDR3 is made up of 15 amino acids. In germline, CDR1 is DFQATT, CDR2 SNEGSKA (reference sequence). V dropped 1 base and J dropped 0 bases, with 12 bases sitting between them. CDR3 sequence reads: CSARGDGLPNYGYTF. CDR3 nucleotide sequence: TGCAGTGCTAGAGGGGACGGACTACCTAACTATGGCTACACCTTC.

This CDR3 is CASSLLPGRGDNSPLHF. Here the CDR3 DNA reads TGTGCCAGCAGTTTACTACCAGGGCGGGGAGATAATTCACCCCTCCACTTT. The gene calls are TRBV27 and TRBJ1-6, with D maybe TRBD1 (5 bases). Germline assignment: CDR1 MNHEY and CDR2 SMNVEV (reference sequence). The CDR3 is made up of 17 amino acids. Between the trimmed V and J ends, which lost 2 bases and 5 bases, there was a span of 16 bases.

This clonotype was seen repeatedly, ten times or more. This sequence joins TRBV4-3 and TRBJ1-1, with D maybe TRBD1 (6 bases). CDR3 length: 16 residues. Germline V CDR1 and CDR2: LGHNA, YSLEER. V lost 0 bases and J 4 bases, leaving 15 bases between the germline ends. The CDR3 nucleotides read TGCGCCAGCAGCCAAGACCCTGGGGGCAGGACCACTGAAGCTTTCTTT. Its protein product is CASSQDPGGRTTEAFF.

This clonotype was observed a handful of times. This rearrangement joins TRBV18 to TRBJ2-1; 10 positions agree with TRBD2. V lost 3 bases, J lost 2 bases, and 4 bases stayed unmatched. Per the germline V gene, CDR1 is KGHSH and CDR2 is LQKENI. This CDR3 contains 16 residues. The CDR3 nucleotides read TGTGCCAGCTCACCGTTCGGGACTAGCGCCTACAATGAGCAGTTCTTC. Its translation: CASSPFGTSAYNEQFF.

This clonotype was counted a few times. J is TRBJ1-2 and V is TRBV13; D possibly corresponds to TRBD1 (5 bases). CDR1 PRHDT and CDR2 FYEKMQ come from the germline V gene (reference sequence). CDR3 length equals 14 residues. Trimming removed 5 bases from V and 0 bases from J, with 10 bases in between. Here the CDR3 DNA reads TGTGCCAGCAGCCGGGACCGAACTAACTATGGCTACACCTTC. Translation: CASSRDRTNYGYTF. Combining the CDR3 with reference TRBV13 and TRBJ1-2 gives the whole variable domain AAGVIQSPRHLIKEKRETATLKCYPIPRHDTVYWYQQGPGQDPQFLISFYEKMQSDKGSIPDRFSAQQFSDYHSELNMSSLELGDSALYFCASSRDRTNYGYTFGSGTRLTVV.

There are a few counts of this clonotype. The V call is TRBV28, the J call TRBJ2-1; no definite D call. Trimming shortened V by 1 base and J by 7 bases, and 11 bases separated the two germline ends. Germline V CDR1 and CDR2: MDHEN, SYDVKM. There are 14 residues in the CDR3. This CDR3 reads CASSLLVYGNEQFF. CDR3 DNA sequence: TGTGCCAGCAGTTTATTAGTGTACGGGAATGAGCAGTTCTTC.

A few counts support this clonotype. This sequence joins TRBV29-1 and TRBJ2-3; the D gene is possibly TRBD2 (6 bases). The germline gives CDR1 SQVTM, CDR2 ANQGSEA. The germline V and J ends were trimmed by 7 bases and 6 bases, with 14 bases remaining between them. The CDR3 is made up of 12 amino acids. CDR3 nucleotide sequence: TGCAGCGCGGGGACTGCCGGGGATACGCAGTATTTT. Translated: CSAGTAGDTQYF.

The gene calls are TRBV4-1 and TRBJ2-5; maybe TRBD1 (7 bases). Germline-derived CDR1 and CDR2 are MGHRA and YSYEKL. V was trimmed by 3 bases and J by 1 base, leaving 9 bases between them. CDR3 length: 14 amino acids. CDR3 in amino acids: CASSQEGAQETQYF. CDR3 DNA: TGCGCCAGCAGCCAGGAGGGGGCCCAAGAGACCCAGTACTTC.

This rearrangement joins TRBV5-1 to TRBJ2-1, with a weak D call TRBD2 (5 bases). The CDR3 extends over 14 amino acids. Germline V gives CDR1 SGHRS, CDR2 YFSETQ. V gave up 5 bases and J gave up 13 bases, with 22 bases separating them. The DNA for the CDR3 is TGCGCCAGCAGACCGAGCAGCGGTGGCAGGTCTCAGTTCTTC. As protein: CASRPSSGGRSQFF.

The CDR3 protein is CSASALISGGASDTQYF. DNA of the CDR3: TGCAGTGCTTCAGCCCTTATTAGCGGGGGGGCCTCAGATACGCAGTATTTT. This chain connects TRBV20-1 to TRBJ2-3, with TRBD2 matching over 11 bases. CDR3 size: 17 residues. V gave up 5 bases and J gave up 4 bases; unmatched junction bases: 14. The germline V gene has CDR1 DFQATT and CDR2 SNEGSKA (reference sequence).

This clonotype came up a few times. The chain recombines TRBV5-1 with TRBJ2-7; no definite D call. From germline, CDR1 is SGHRS and CDR2 YFSETQ. This CDR3 comprises 13 residues. V gave up 1 base and J gave up 2 bases, with 7 bases separating them. The CDR3: CASSLNVPYEQYF. The CDR3 DNA is TGCGCCAGCAGCTTGAACGTGCCCTACGAGCAGTACTTC.

This clonotype appeared a few times. V gene TRBV5-1 combines with J gene TRBJ1-3; D is unresolved. Deletions cut 0 bases from V and 2 bases from J, with 6 bases between. Germline lookup yields CDR1 SGHRS and CDR2 YFSETQ. The CDR3 contains 14 residues. The CDR3 loop reads CASSLAATGNTIYF. The CDR3, as DNA: TGCGCCAGCAGCTTGGCGGCAACTGGAAACACCATATATTTT.

V is TRBV29-1 and J is TRBJ2-7, with D perhaps TRBD2 (6 bases). Trimming removed 6 bases from V and 6 bases from J, with 15 bases in between. This CDR3 comprises 12 residues. Germline CDR1 is SQVTM and CDR2 is ANQGSEA. DNA of the CDR3: TGCAGCGTAGGCGGGGAGCCTGTCGAGCAGTACTTC. Protein sequence: CSVGGEPVEQYF.

The chain is built from TRBV7-9 and TRBJ2-5; D unclear. There are 13 residues in the CDR3. V lost 3 bases to trimming and J lost 5 bases, with 10 bases between them. Germline CDR1 and CDR2: SEHNR and FQNEAQ (reference sequence). CDR3 sequence reads: CASSFISLETQYF. CDR3 nucleotide sequence: TGTGCCAGCAGCTTTATCTCTTTGGAGACCCAGTACTTC.